This TCR beta chain comes out of a study of T cells expressing NK-cell markers. At the level of the study: There were seven HCMV-seropositive donors and one seronegative donor among the eight sequenced. Overall study findings and caveats: In a few donors, dominant clonotypes made up roughly 25-60.1% of CD3+CD56-NKG2C+ cells.

The CDR3 runs 11 residues. CDR1 and CDR2 from the germline V gene are SNHLY and FYNNEI. It was by 5'RACE template switching with UMIs that TCR beta cDNA was made. TCRdb reprocessed the 5' RACE reads; each CDR3 protein has one entry and no DNA is given. The repertoire shows 300,000 to 450,000 distinct CDR3 sequences; the top ten hold around 5.3%. Details on this clonotype: Its antigen is as yet unknown.

The receptor was derived from a man aged 18 to 69 in good health. The chain uses TRBV2 and TRBJ2-5; lacking DNA, the TRBD1 call made by TCRdb goes unchecked. Sequenced input: blood T cells: a sorted CD56 or NKG2C T cell subset, CD4+ or CD8+ T cells, or bulk PBMC T cells (not recorded which). CDR3 residues: CASSEVAGPYF. The complete variable domain, with remaining parts taken from reference TRBV2 and TRBJ2-5, reads EPEVTQTPSHQVTQMGQEVILRCVPISNHLYFYWYRQILGQKVEFLVSFYNNEISEKSEIFDDQFSVERPDGSNFTLKIRSTKLEDSAMYFCASSEVAGPYFGPGTRLLVL.